These T cell receptor beta chains were read from a single sample in a study of siplizumab effects on memory and regulatory T cells. Profiled with immunoSEQ multiplex PCR; TCRdb holds only in-frame clones, not every one. In the table there are 90,000 to 130,000 clones, 80% to 95% of which are singletons. Material for sequencing was CD4+ T cells sorted from blood. These receptors originate from a human donor in good health. Both conserved end residues are part of each CDR3. The D gene is left open where the match is weak. Part of the rows lack a size; the others show once, few, many or a class for expanded clones.

NA | TRBJ2-7 | NA | TRBV7-9 | TGTGCCAGCAGCTTGACAGGTGACGAGCAGTACTTC | CASSLTGDEQYF
NA | TRBJ2-5 | NA | TRBV19 | TGTGCCAGTAGTTCCGCCTTGGAGACCCAGTACTTC | CASSSALETQYF
NA | TRBJ2-7 | NA | TRBV11-2 | TGTGCCAGCAGCTTAGCGGTGGAGTACGAGCAGTACTTC | CASSLAVEYEQYF
NA | TRBJ1-1 | NA | TRBV25-1 | TGTGCCAGCAGCTCCGTTTGGGCTGGCACTGAAGCTTTCTTT | CASSSVWAGTEAFF
NA | TRBJ2-5 | TRBD2 | TRBV5-4 | TGTGCCAGCAGGCCTCAACTAGCGGGGGATGAGACCCAGTACTTC | CASRPQLAGDETQYF
NA | TRBJ2-1 | NA | TRBV9 | TGTGCCAGCAGCGTTTCGGGGGCTAGCTCCTACAATGAGCAGTTCTTC | CASSVSGASSYNEQFF
NA | TRBJ2-1 | NA | TRBV29-1 | TGCAGCGTTCTTCCAGGGGAGGGATGGCAGTTCTTC | CSVLPGEGWQFF
NA | TRBJ1-1 | TRBD1 | TRBV10-3 | TGTGCCATCAGTGAGGCCCTTACAGGGGGCTCCCTTTTT | CAISEALTGGSLF
NA | TRBJ2-7 | TRBD2 | TRBV4-1 | TGCGCCAGCAGCCAAGTACTAGCGATCGACTACGAGCAGTACTTC | CASSQVLAIDYEQYF
NA | TRBJ1-1 | TRBD1 | TRBV29-1 | TGCAGCGCACGGACAGGGAGAAACACTGAAGCTTTCTTT | CSARTGRNTEAFF
NA | TRBJ2-3 | TRBD2 | TRBV6-6 | TGTGCCAGCAGCCGGAAGACTAGCGGGGGAGGAAAGACGCAGTATTTT | CASSRKTSGGGKTQYF
NA | TRBJ1-5 | NA | TRBV6-1 | TGTGCCAGCCTCAAAGGGGCCAACCAACATTGGCCCCAGCATTTT | CASLKGANQHWPQHF
NA | TRBJ2-5 | TRBD1 | TRBV7-9 | TGTGCCAGCAGCTTTGGACAGGGTGCGGAGACCCAGTACTTC | CASSFGQGAETQYF
once | TRBJ2-7 | NA | TRBV5-4 | TGTGCCAGCAGCTTGTATGTCGGAACTTACGAGCAGTACTTC | CASSLYVGTYEQYF
NA | TRBJ2-7 | TRBD1 | TRBV6-1 | TGTGCCAGCATCCCGGGGACAGGGGGCTACGAGCAGTACTTC | CASIPGTGGYEQYF
NA | TRBJ2-6 | TRBD2 | TRBV28 | TGTGCCAGCAGTTCGCCGGGACTAGGCTCTGGGGCCAACGTCCTGACTTTC | CASSSPGLGSGANVLTF
NA | TRBJ1-1 | NA | TRBV7-3 | TGTGCCAGCAGCGTAGGGGGTGAACAGGGCCGGGCTTTCTTT | CASSVGGEQGRAFF
NA | TRBJ1-4 | TRBD1 | TRBV6-1 | TGTGCCAGCAGACTGACAGGGAGTAATGAAAAACTGTTTTTT | CASRLTGSNEKLFF
NA | TRBJ1-1 | TRBD1 | TRBV4-1 | TGCGCCAGCAGCCCCGGACAGGTCATGAACACTGAAGCTTTCTTT | CASSPGQVMNTEAFF
NA | TRBJ1-2 | TRBD1 | TRBV27 | TGTGCCAGCAGTGCCAGGGGGCTCTATGGCTACACCTTC | CASSARGLYGYTF
NA | TRBJ1-5 | NA | TRBV7-2 | TGTGCCAGCAGCTTATGGAAAGATCAGCCCCAGCATTTT | CASSLWKDQPQHF
NA | TRBJ2-7 | NA | TRBV7-9 | TGTGCCAGCAGCTTCCCGGGGATCCGCGAGCAGTACTTC | CASSFPGIREQYF
few | TRBJ1-1 | NA | TRBV2 | TGTGCCAGCAGTGCTTCAGGGAACACTGAAGCTTTCTTT | CASSASGNTEAFF
NA | TRBJ2-7 | NA | TRBV6-4 | TGTGCCAGCAGTGACGTTCAGACCGAGCAGTACTTC | CASSDVQTEQYF
NA | TRBJ2-3 | NA | TRBV18 | TGTGCCAGCTCACCAGAACAGGACAGAACAGATACGCAGTATTTT | CASSPEQDRTDTQYF
few | TRBJ2-2 | NA | TRBV5-1 | TGCGCCAGCAGCCCCGGACGGATCGCGAACACCGGGGAGCTGTTTTTT | CASSPGRIANTGELFF
NA | TRBJ2-3 | NA | TRBV5-4 | TGTGCCAGCAGCTTTAAGACGGGAACCACAGATACGCAGTATTTT | CASSFKTGTTDTQYF
NA | TRBJ1-2 | NA | TRBV9 | TGTGCCAGCAGCGTAGCGTCAGGTCATGGCTACACCTTC | CASSVASGHGYTF
few | TRBJ1-4 | NA | TRBV15 | TGTGCCACCAGCAGACCGCCGGGACAAAAACTGTTTTTT | CATSRPPGQKLFF
few | TRBJ1-1 | TRBD1 | TRBV5-1 | TGCGCCAGCAGCTTATTTCTGCAGGGGGGCGAAGCTTTCTTT | CASSLFLQGGEAFF
NA | TRBJ1-5 | NA | TRBV5-5 | TGTGCCAGCAGCCCCGACGATAGACTGAATCAGCCCCAGCATTTT | CASSPDDRLNQPQHF
NA | TRBJ1-3 | NA | TRBV7-9 | TGTGCCAGCAGCCCGGGGACCGTGAAGGGAAACACCATATATTTT | CASSPGTVKGNTIYF
NA | TRBJ1-3 | NA | TRBV19 | TGTGCCAGTAATGCGGGATGGAGGGAACCCCTGGCTGGAAACACCATATATTTT | CASNAGWREPLAGNTIYF
NA | TRBJ2-7 | NA | TRBV19 | TGTGCCAGTAGCCAGACTACGGAGTACGAGCAGTACTTC | CASSQTTEYEQYF
NA | TRBJ1-5 | NA | TRBV30 | TGTGCCTGGAGTGGACTTGACGAACATCAGCCCCAGCATTTT | CAWSGLDEHQPQHF
NA | TRBJ1-5 | NA | TRBV18 | TGTGCCAGCGGGACGGAGAACAATCAGCCCCAGCATTTT | CASGTENNQPQHF
NA | TRBJ1-6 | NA | TRBV21-1 | TGTGCCAGCAGCAAGGGAAGCCCGACGGGGGCTAATTCACCCCTCCACTTT | CASSKGSPTGANSPLHF
NA | TRBJ1-5 | NA | TRBV7-8 | TGTGCCAGCAGCTTAGCGACACGAACCCATCAGCCCCAGCATTTT | CASSLATRTHQPQHF
NA | TRBJ2-7 | NA | TRBV15 | TGTGCCACCAGCAGCTGGGACTTAGAAGAGCAGTACTTC | CATSSWDLEEQYF
NA | TRBJ2-2 | NA | TRBV6-1 | TGTGCCGCGGTTCTGGGTGCAGCGAACACCGGGGAGCTGTTTTTT | CAAVLGAANTGELFF
NA | TRBJ2-5 | TRBD2 | TRBV7-2 | TGTGCCAGCAGCACGGGACTAGCGAGGGAAGAGACCCAGTACTTC | CASSTGLAREETQYF
NA | TRBJ1-1 | TRBD1 | TRBV7-2 | TGTGCCAGCAGCTTAGCCGGGACAGTGCCCACTGAAGCTTTCTTT | CASSLAGTVPTEAFF
NA | TRBJ1-1 | NA | TRBV7-2 | TGTGCCAGCAGCTTAGATCCAGGGACGGTCACTGAAGCTTTCTTT | CASSLDPGTVTEAFF
NA | TRBJ2-7 | TRBD2 | TRBV5-1 | TGCGCCAGCAGCTTGAGGGCGGGACTAGCGCGAAGCTCCTACGAGCAGTACTTC | CASSLRAGLARSSYEQYF
NA | TRBJ2-2 | NA | TRBV6-1 | TGTGCCAGCAGTGAACAACCGAACACCGGGGAGCTGTTTTTT | CASSEQPNTGELFF
NA | TRBJ2-1 | TRBD2 | TRBV4-1 | TGCGCCAGCAGCCAAGAGGGACTAGGGAACTCCTACAATGAGCAGTTCTTC | CASSQEGLGNSYNEQFF
NA | TRBJ2-5 | NA | TRBV6-1 | TGTGCCAGCAGTGAAGGATTATCGGGGCAAGAGACCCAGTACTTC | CASSEGLSGQETQYF
NA | TRBJ2-3 | TRBD2 | TRBV4-1 | TGCGCCAGCAGCCAAGCCGGGACTAGCGGGAGTGGTCATACGCAGTATTTT | CASSQAGTSGSGHTQYF
NA | TRBJ1-1 | NA | TRBV15 | TGTGCCACCAGCAGAGATCAGGGGCGAGGGTCTGAAGCTTTCTTT | CATSRDQGRGSEAFF
once | TRBJ1-1 | NA | TRBV7-6 | TGTGCCAGCAGCTTAGCGGTGGTTACCACTGAAGCTTTCTTT | CASSLAVVTTEAFF